One sample yielded the 20 T cell receptor beta chains listed below, sequenced in a study of T-cell memory formation after mild COVID-19. TCRdb passed the 5' RACE reads through MiXCR, listing each CDR3 protein once. In the table there are 470,000 or so distinct CDR3 sequences, roughly 25% of which are singletons. The specimen was PBMCs or a T cell subset sorted from them (not recorded which). These receptors all come from an adult woman who had mild COVID-19 (a few samples of this study predate the infection). Cell type and time point are not known.

This clonotype has at least ten counts. V is TRBV20-1 and J is TRBJ2-1; 12 nucleotides line up with TRBD2. Germline-derived CDR1 and CDR2 are DFQATT and SNEGSKA (reference sequence). The CDR3 runs 18 residues. Trimming cost V 0 bases and J 8 bases; bases outside gene matches: 14. CDR3 DNA sequence: TGCAGTGCTAGAGATACCGCTAGCGGGGGGGCCGATTGGTATGAGCAGTTCTTC. It translates to CSARDTASGGADWYEQFF.

This clonotype was observed a few times. The rearrangement joins TRBV7-2 to TRBJ2-7; 11 nucleotides align to TRBD2. J gave up 6 bases and V 5 bases, and 9 bases lay outside the gene matches. This CDR3 has 15 residues. CDR1 and CDR2 from the germline V gene are SGHTA and FQGNSA. CDR3 residues: CASSAGGSGRAEQYF. The CDR3 nucleotides are TGTGCCAGCAGCGCAGGGGGTAGCGGGAGGGCCGAGCAGTACTTC.

This CDR3 is CASSQDGFYGYTF. The CDR3 bases are TGTGCCAGCAGCCAAGACGGTTTCTATGGCTACACCTTC. This chain joins TRBV4-2 and TRBJ1-2; D unresolved. CDR1 is LGHNA, CDR2 YNFKEQ, per germline. V gave up 0 bases and J gave up 4 bases, with 6 bases separating them. The CDR3 loop spans 13 amino acids.

V is TRBV5-1 and J is TRBJ2-1; perhaps TRBD1 as D (6 bases). This CDR3 contains 15 residues. With 1 base removed from V and 9 bases from J, the gap between germline ends came to 17 bases. Germline CDR1 SGHRS, CDR2 YFSETQ. CDR3 nucleotide sequence: TGCGCCAGCAGCTTGACCGGCAGGGACAATGCTGAGCAGTTCTTC. Translated: CASSLTGRDNAEQFF.

The chain carries TRBV18 and TRBJ2-7; D is unclear. Germline-derived CDR1 and CDR2 are KGHSH and LQKENI. V gave up 3 bases and J gave up 2 bases, with 5 bases separating them. This CDR3 spans 12 amino acids. CDR3 DNA sequence: TGTGCCAGCTCACCGGAAACCTACGAGCAGTACTTC. Translating gives CASSPETYEQYF.

The chain carries TRBV6-1 and TRBJ2-7; D is possibly TRBD1 (5 bases). With 4 bases removed from V and 0 bases from J, the gap between germline ends came to 7 bases. The CDR3 runs to 13 residues. From germline, CDR1 is MNHNS and CDR2 SASEGT. CDR3 coding DNA: TGTGCCAGCAGTGCGGACATCTCCTACGAGCAGTACTTC. Translated: CASSADISYEQYF.

This clonotype was picked up a small number of times. The rearrangement links TRBV7-2 to TRBJ2-6; D tentatively fits TRBD1 or TRBD2 (5 bases each). The CDR3 totals 18 residues. The germline V gene encodes CDR1 SGHTA and CDR2 FQGNSA. Deletions cut 4 bases from V and 3 bases from J, with 19 bases between. The CDR3 bases are TGTGCCAGCAGCTGGGGGAACCTAGCTAGCTATGGGGCCAACGTCCTGACTTTC. Translation: CASSWGNLASYGANVLTF.

V and J are TRBV7-9 and TRBJ2-5, with 10 bases lining up with TRBD2. The CDR3 consists of 13 residues. Per germline, CDR1 SEHNR and CDR2 FQNEAQ (reference sequence). After removal of 7 bases from V and 3 bases from J, the junction contained 2 bases not matched to a gene. The CDR3 region has the DNA TGTGCCAGCATAGGACTAGCGGAAGAGACCCAGTACTTC. It translates to CASIGLAEETQYF.

Note on this clonotype: An end of the junction differs from the germline gene, which may be a read error. V gene TRBV7-9 combines with J gene TRBJ1-5, with 7 bases that match TRBD1. The germline V gene encodes CDR1 SEHNR and CDR2 FQNEAQ (reference sequence). This CDR3 contains 14 residues. CDR3 protein: CASSSDRVSQPQHF. The CDR3 nucleotides read TGTGCCAGCAGCTCCGACAGGGTATCTCAGCCACAGCATTTT.

The rearrangement joins TRBV6-5 to TRBJ2-4; unclear D gene. V was cut by 0 bases and J by 11 bases, with 11 bases left in between. Germline lookup yields CDR1 MNHEY and CDR2 SVGAGI. The CDR3 runs 13 residues. CDR3 sequence reads: CASSYSITGFQYF. CDR3 DNA sequence: TGTGCCAGCAGTTACTCGATAACGGGTTTTCAGTACTTC.

The chain combines TRBV20-1 with TRBJ2-1; D is perhaps TRBD1 or TRBD2 (5 bases each). The CDR3 has 14 residues. V was trimmed by 5 bases and J by 2 bases, leaving 13 bases between them. CDR1 and CDR2 (germline): DFQATT, SNEGSKA (reference sequence). DNA for the CDR3: TGCAGTGCTCAAACCGGGACGCCCTACAATGAGCAGTTCTTC. This translates into CSAQTGTPYNEQFF.

About this clonotype itself: No DNA is shown, since the ends of the CDR3 on it are uncertain; the CDR3 is the one TCRdb lists. The CDR3 reads CASSTSGQGTDTQYF. The chain has TRBV5-1 and TRBJ2-3; TRBD1 is taken as the D call from the table, unchecked against the DNA. The CDR3 spans 15 amino acids, including both terminal residues. CDR1 is SGHRS and CDR2 is YFSETQ in the germline V gene.

This clonotype has just a few counts. This chain connects TRBV3-1 to TRBJ1-3; D is uncertain. Between the trimmed V and J ends, which lost 5 bases and 8 bases, there was a span of 19 bases. The CDR3 is made up of 15 amino acids. Per the germline V gene, CDR1 is LGHDT and CDR2 is YNNKEL (reference sequence). In nucleotides, the CDR3 is TGTGCCAGCAGCTCCTCGGCGGGGTTCGGCGACACCATATATTTT. Translated, it gives CASSSSAGFGDTIYF.

The chain is built from TRBV6-6 and TRBJ1-5; 7 nucleotides align to TRBD1. CDR1 is MNHNY, CDR2 SVGAGI, per germline (reference sequence). V shed 10 bases, J shed 2 bases, and the junction held 11 bases outside the gene matches. CDR3 length equals 15 residues. The CDR3 DNA is TGTGCCACTGGACACGGACAGGTTGGCAATCAGCCCCAGCATTTT. It is translated as CATGHGQVGNQPQHF.

This clonotype was found a few times. This chain joins TRBV15 and TRBJ2-1; D remains ambiguous. Per germline, CDR1 LNHNV and CDR2 YYDKDF (reference sequence). Deletions cut 0 bases from V and 4 bases from J, with 7 bases between. The CDR3 contains 14 residues. The CDR3 sequence: CATSRDSLYNEQFF. The CDR3 coding sequence is TGTGCCACCAGCAGAGATAGTCTTTACAATGAGCAGTTCTTC.

The rearrangement links TRBV24-1 to TRBJ2-2; TRBD2 aligns across 7 bases. CDR1 KGHDR and CDR2 SFDVKD come from the germline V gene. J gave up 5 bases and V 7 bases, and 12 bases lay outside the gene matches. This CDR3 has 16 amino acids. The CDR3 coding sequence is TGTGCCACCAGCCGGGTTGGGAGGGGCGGTACCGGGGAGCTGTTTTTT. Protein: CATSRVGRGGTGELFF.

This clonotype has only a few counts. The genes are TRBV4-2 and TRBJ1-1; D is unclear. CDR3 length equals 14 residues. The germline CDR1 and CDR2 sequences are LGHNA and YNFKEQ. V shed 0 bases and J shed 1 base, with 6 bases lying between them. The CDR3, as DNA: TGTGCCAGCAGCCAAGAGACGGGGAACACTGAAGCTTTCTTT. Translation: CASSQETGNTEAFF.

This clonotype was counted between two and nine times. The V call is TRBV18, the J call TRBJ2-3; 10 bases fit TRBD1. The CDR3 extends over 16 amino acids. CDR1 is KGHSH and CDR2 is LQKENI in the germline V gene. V was pared by 3 bases and J by 4 bases, with 7 bases of the junction left unmatched. In DNA, the CDR3 is TGTGCCAGCTCACCGTCCCGGACAGGGGGTCCAGATACGCAGTATTTT. It translates to CASSPSRTGGPDTQYF.

The chain couples TRBV30 to TRBJ1-2, with D possibly TRBD1 on 6 matching bases. V was trimmed by 4 bases and J by 2 bases, leaving 20 bases between them. This CDR3 has 16 amino acids. Looked up from germline, CDR1 is GTSNPN and CDR2 is SVGIG (reference sequence). CDR3 loop: CAWKEAFQGSNYGYTF. CDR3 sequence (DNA): TGTGCCTGGAAGGAGGCATTCCAGGGGTCCAACTATGGCTACACCTTC.

This clonotype was seen only a few times. The chain links TRBV19 to TRBJ1-5; 11 positions agree with TRBD1. V lost 4 bases, J lost 0 bases, and 8 bases stayed unmatched. CDR1 is LNHDA, CDR2 SQIVND, per germline (reference sequence). The CDR3 covers 18 residues. The CDR3 DNA sequence: TGTGCCAGTAGTAACCCGGGACAGGGGGGCTATAGCAATCAGCCCCAGCATTTT. Encoded protein: CASSNPGQGGYSNQPQHF.